This T cell receptor (beta chain) was documented in a study of early T cells in non-severe SARS-CoV-2 infection. Study as a whole: The study sequenced bulk RNA from unsorted whole blood, with chains unpaired. Study outcomes and limitations: A preference for anti-spike CD8 responses marked VDJdb matching, which missed private and CD4 specificities.

Unique molecular identifiers tagged individual cDNA molecules. TCRdb itself ran the 5' RACE reads through MiXCR, one entry per CDR3 protein. The table records 100,000 to 130,000 distinct CDR3 sequences, approximately 12% of them present only once. Per germline, CDR1 SGHVS and CDR2 FNYEAQ. V lost 5 bases to trimming and J lost 8 bases, with 22 bases between them. The CDR3 is 16 amino acids. This clonotype was detected a few times. The antigen remains unidentified. The clonotype originates from an adult who was a healthcare worker with PCR-confirmed SARS-CoV-2 infection or an uninfected control (not recorded which). Sequencing input: whole blood. This sequence joins TRBV7-6 and TRBJ2-4, with TRBD1 as a possible D gene (6 bases). The CDR3 nucleotides read TGTGCCAGCAGCCTAAAAGCCGGGGACACTACTCACATTCAGTACTTC. Protein sequence: CASSLKAGDTTHIQYF. Complete variable domain (other parts from reference TRBV7-6 and TRBJ2-4): GAGVSQSPRYKVTKRGQDVALRCDPISGHVSLYWYRQALGQGPEFLTYFNYEAQQDKSGLPNDRFSAERPEGSISTLTIQRTEQRDSAMYRCASSLKAGDTTHIQYFGAGTRLSVL.